This T cell receptor (beta chain) was sequenced for a study of cytomegalovirus exposure and HLA in healthy donors. The CDR3 is 14 amino acids. Unmatched junction bases numbered 6, after V lost 3 bases and J lost 8 bases. Germline-derived CDR1 and CDR2 are LNHDA and SQIVND (reference sequence). Primers included in the PCR were 60 Vbeta and 13 Jbeta primers. Only in-frame clones appear in the TCRdb table, and some are missing; sequencing was by immunoSEQ multiplex PCR. The sample has over 150,000 clones, around 80% seen once. The sample taken for sequencing was PBMCs. This TCR came from a man aged 35 to 55 in good health and CMV-seronegative. The chain recombines TRBV19 with TRBJ1-4; TRBD1 agrees at 7 bases. CDR3 sequence (DNA): TGTGCCAGTAGTATTGGGACAGCGCGGGAAAAACTGTTTTTT. Amino acid sequence: CASSIGTAREKLFF.